This T cell receptor beta chain was documented in a study of blood T cell repertoires in COVID-19. Whole-study context: Whether acute or convalescent, the COVID-19 samples came from the United States, Italy and Spain. The analysed material was cDNA or gDNA that came from T cells, B-cell-depleted T cells, or PBMCs.

The CDR3 runs to 13 residues. The germline V gene has CDR1 SSHAT and CDR2 FNYEAQ (reference sequence). TCRdb's copy holds only in-frame clones and misses some; the assay was immunoSEQ multiplex PCR. The repertoire holds about 180,000 clones, with 75% to 90% as singletons. In its sample, this clone was seen a few times. At one of its ends the junction is not consistent with the germline gene, which may arise from a read error. Sequencing was performed on peripheral blood. The chain recombines TRBV7-7 with TRBJ2-3; tentatively, D is TRBD2 (6 bases). The origin of this receptor is a man in his sixties with acute or convalescent COVID-19. In nucleotides, the CDR3 is TGTGCTAGCAGCCGCGGGGAAGCGGATACGCAGTATTTT. This translates into CASSRGEADTQYF. Full variable domain (remainder filled in from reference TRBV7-7 and TRBJ2-3): GAGVSQSPRYKVTKRGQDVTLRCDPISSHATLYWYQQALGQGPEFLTYFNYEAQPDKSGLPSDRFSAERPEGSISTLTIQRTEQRDSAMYRCASSRGEADTQYFGPGTRLTVL.